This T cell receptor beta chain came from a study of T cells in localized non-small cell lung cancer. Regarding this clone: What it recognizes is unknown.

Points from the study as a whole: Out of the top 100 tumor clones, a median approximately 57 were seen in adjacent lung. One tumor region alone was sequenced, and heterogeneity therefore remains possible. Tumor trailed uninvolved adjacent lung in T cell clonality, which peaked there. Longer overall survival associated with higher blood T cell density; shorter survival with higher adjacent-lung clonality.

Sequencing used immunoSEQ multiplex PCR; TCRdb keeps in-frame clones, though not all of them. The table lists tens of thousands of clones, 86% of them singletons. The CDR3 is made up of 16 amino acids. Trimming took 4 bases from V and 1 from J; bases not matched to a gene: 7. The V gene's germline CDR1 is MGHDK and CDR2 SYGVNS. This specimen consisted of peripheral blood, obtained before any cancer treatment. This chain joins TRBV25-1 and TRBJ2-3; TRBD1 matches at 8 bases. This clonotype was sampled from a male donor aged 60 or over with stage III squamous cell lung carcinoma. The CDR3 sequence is CASSGTPGQGTDTQYF. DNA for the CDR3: TGTGCCAGCAGTGGGACTCCGGGACAGGGCACAGATACGCAGTATTTT.